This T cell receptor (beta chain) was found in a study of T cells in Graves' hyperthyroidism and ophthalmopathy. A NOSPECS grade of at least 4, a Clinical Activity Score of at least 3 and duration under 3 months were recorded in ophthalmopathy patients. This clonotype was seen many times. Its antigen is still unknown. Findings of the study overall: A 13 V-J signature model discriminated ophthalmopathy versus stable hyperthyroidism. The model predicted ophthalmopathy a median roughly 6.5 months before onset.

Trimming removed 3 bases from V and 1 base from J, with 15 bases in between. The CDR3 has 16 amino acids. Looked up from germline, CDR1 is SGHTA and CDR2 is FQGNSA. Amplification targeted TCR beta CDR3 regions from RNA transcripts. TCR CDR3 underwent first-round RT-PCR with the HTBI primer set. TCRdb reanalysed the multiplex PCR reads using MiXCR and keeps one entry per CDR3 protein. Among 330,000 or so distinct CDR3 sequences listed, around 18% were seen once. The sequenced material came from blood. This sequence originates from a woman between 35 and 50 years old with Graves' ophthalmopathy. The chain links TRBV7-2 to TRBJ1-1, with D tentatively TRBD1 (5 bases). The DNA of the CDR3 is TGTGCCAGCAGCTTGAAAGGGGAGTATGGGAACACTGAAGCTTTCTTT. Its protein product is CASSLKGEYGNTEAFF.